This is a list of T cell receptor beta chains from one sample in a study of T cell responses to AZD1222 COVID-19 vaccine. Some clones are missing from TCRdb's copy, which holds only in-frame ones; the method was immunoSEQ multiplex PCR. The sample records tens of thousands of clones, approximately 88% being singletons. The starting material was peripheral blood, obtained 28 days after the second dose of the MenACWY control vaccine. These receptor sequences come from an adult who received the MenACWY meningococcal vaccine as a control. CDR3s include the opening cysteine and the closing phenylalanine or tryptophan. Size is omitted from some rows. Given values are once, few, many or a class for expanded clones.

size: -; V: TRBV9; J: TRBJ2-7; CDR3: CASSVAAGNYEQYF
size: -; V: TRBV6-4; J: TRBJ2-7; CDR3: CASSDSAGGAYEQYF
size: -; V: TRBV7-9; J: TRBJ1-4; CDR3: CASSNRDTDEKLFF
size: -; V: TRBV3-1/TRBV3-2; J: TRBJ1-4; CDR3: CASSQRGGTRAEKLFF
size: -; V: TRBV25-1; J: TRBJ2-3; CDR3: CASSEWGPDTQYF
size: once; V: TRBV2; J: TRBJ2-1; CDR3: CASRNSPYNEQFF
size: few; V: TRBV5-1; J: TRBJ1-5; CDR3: CASSWGEIGQPQHF
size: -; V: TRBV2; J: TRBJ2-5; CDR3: CASSDLRQGSETQYF
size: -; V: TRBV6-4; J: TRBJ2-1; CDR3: CASSSGRISYNEQFF
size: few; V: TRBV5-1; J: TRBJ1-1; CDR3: CASTWGGNTEAFF
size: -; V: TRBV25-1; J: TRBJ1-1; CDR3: CASSASGFLLTEAFF
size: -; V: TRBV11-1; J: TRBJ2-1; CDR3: CASSHWSGQGNNEQFF
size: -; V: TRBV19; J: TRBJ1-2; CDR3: CASSRGTHYGYTF
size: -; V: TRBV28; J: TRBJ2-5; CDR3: CASKAGGAETQYF
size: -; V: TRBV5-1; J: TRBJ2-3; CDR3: CASSSRGENTQYF
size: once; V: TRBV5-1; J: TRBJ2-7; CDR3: CASSSGPGTGREQYF
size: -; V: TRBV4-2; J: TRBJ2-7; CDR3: CASSGAGGSYEQYF
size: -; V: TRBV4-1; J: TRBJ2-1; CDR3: CASSQVPLADSYNEQFF
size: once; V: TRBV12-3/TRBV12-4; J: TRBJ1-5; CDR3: CASSLMGGQPQHF
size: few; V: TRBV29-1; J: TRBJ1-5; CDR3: CSVDQPQHF
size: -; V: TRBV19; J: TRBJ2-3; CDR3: CASSNFLDTDTQYF
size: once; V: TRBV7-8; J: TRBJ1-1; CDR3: CASSLVTRAPSDEAFF
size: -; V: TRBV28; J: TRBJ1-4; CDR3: CASSSQGAREKLFF
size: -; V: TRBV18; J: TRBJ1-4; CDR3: CASSPPGAGKEKLFF
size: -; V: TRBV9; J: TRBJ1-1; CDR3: CASSLGLGDTEAFF
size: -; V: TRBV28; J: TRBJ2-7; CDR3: CASSGQGLYYEQYF
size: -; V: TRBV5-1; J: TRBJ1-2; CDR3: CASSPTPGTGGIYGYTF
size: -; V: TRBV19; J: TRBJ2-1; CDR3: CASSIVPGLAGNEQFF
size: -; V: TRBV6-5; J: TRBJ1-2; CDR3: CASSYSRTGGGYGYTF
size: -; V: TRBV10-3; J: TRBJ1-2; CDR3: CAISPTGGEYGYTF
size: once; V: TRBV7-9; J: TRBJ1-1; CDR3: CASSSPGGGAGNTEAFF
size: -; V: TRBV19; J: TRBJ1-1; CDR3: CASTFGSITEAFF
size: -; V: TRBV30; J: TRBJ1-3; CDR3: CAWTGFGSGSGNTIYF
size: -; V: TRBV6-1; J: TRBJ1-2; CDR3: CASMRGYGYTF
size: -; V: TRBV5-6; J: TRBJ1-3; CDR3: CASSFLAGGNTIYF
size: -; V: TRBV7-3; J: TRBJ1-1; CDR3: CASSLIGVVNTEAFF
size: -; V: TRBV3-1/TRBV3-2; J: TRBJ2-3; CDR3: CASSFGDTQYF
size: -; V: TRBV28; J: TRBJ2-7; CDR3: CASSMTPDRGEQYF
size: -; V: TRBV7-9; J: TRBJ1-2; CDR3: CASSLESIGYTF
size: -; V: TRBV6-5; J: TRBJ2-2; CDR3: CASRRTGQNGELFF
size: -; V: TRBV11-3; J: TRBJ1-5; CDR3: CASSLRACGERVNQPQHF
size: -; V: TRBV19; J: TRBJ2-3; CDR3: CASSRLLRGASGTSTDTQYF
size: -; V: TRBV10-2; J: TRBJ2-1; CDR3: CASSDPSPRNEQFF
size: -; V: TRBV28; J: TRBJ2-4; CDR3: CASSSLRESTINIQYF
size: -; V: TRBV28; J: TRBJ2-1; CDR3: CASSRLAGEYHNEQFF
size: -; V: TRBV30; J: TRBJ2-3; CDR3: CAWSGMGQGRHTQYF
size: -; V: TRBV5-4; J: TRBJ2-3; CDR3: CASSLLGGSGDTQYF
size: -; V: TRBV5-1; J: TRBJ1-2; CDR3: CASSPGGTDLYGYTF
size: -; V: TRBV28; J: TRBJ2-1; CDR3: CASSLWLAGYNEQFF
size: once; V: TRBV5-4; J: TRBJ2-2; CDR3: CASSSGQRNTGELFF
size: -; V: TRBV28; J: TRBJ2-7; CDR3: CASSRGTANEQYF
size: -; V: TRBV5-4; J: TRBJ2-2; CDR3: CASSQNGLAGGQNTGELFF
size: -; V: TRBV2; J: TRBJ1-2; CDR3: CASTQTVNYGYTF
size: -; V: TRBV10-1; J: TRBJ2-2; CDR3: CASSEPGGVGELFF
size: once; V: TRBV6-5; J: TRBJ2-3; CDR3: CASTTQGAGGDTQYF
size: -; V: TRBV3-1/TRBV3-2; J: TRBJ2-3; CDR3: CASRLWGQGDPDTQYF